This passage covers 3 T cell receptor beta chains from one sample sequenced in a study of T cells after yellow fever vaccination (dated by TCRdb to the late 2010s). What this sample's treatment or condition label stands for: live attenuated yellow fever vaccine strain. The library came from 5' RACE. Sequenced using an Illumina HiSeq 2500. TCRdb redid the processing of the public reads, applying fastp at Q25 and MiXCR, and retained in-frame beta chains. Every CDR3 protein is listed once, alongside the most common genes and DNA of its rows. The sample profile shows some 400,000 distinct CDR3 sequences; 6.2% of them were found once. Jointly, the top ten make up 14% to 15% of the sample. Sequences were derived from PBMCs, sampled 5 days after the yellow fever booster vaccination. These receptors were taken from a man aged 25 to 40 who received the YFV17D yellow fever vaccine.

This clonotype was seen at least ten times. The chain has TRBV6-5 and TRBJ1-4, with 10 bases aligning to TRBD1. The germline gives CDR1 MNHEY, CDR2 SVGAGI. Trimming at V came to 6 bases and at J to 10 bases, leaving 8 bases not matched to a gene. The CDR3 consists of 14 residues. CDR3 region: CASSGDRGVGKLFF. The DNA for the CDR3 is TGTGCCAGCAGCGGGGACAGGGGAGTCGGAAAACTGTTTTTT.

This clonotype was seen more than once but under ten times. The rearrangement joins TRBV4-2 to TRBJ2-1; 8 bases map to TRBD1. Germline-derived CDR1 and CDR2 are LGHNA and YNFKEQ. The J segment lost 3 bases and the V segment lost 5 bases, leaving 6 bases of the junction unmatched. The CDR3 runs 15 residues. The CDR3 protein is CASSSGTGDYNEQFF. The DNA of the CDR3 is TGTGCCAGCAGCTCCGGGACAGGTGACTACAATGAGCAGTTCTTC.

Concerning this clonotype itself: A junction boundary mismatches the germline segment, possibly from a read error. DNA of the CDR3: TGCTGTGCAGTAACCCCCGGGACTACTACCTACAATGAGCAGTTCTTC. Protein product: CCAVTPGTTTYNEQFF. The rearrangement uses TRBV20-1 and TRBJ2-1, with TRBD2 matching 7 bases. The CDR3 is 16 amino acids. CDR1 is DFQATT and CDR2 is SNEGSKA in the germline V gene (reference sequence).